Presented here are 21 T cell receptor beta chains from one specimen sequenced in a study of blood T cell repertoires in COVID-19. Generated by immunoSEQ multiplex PCR, the TCRdb table keeps only in-frame clones and is missing some. This table has about 180,000 clones, around four fifths appearing once. Sequenced material: peripheral blood. The origin of the receptors is a woman aged 40 to 49 with COVID-19, enrolled during active disease.

This clone was seen a handful of times. This chain joins TRBV2 and TRBJ2-2, with TRBD1 identical over 9 bases. The CDR3 runs 15 residues. CDR1 and CDR2 (germline): SNHLY, FYNNEI. V gave up 5 bases and J gave up 6 bases; unmatched junction bases: 7. CDR3 DNA sequence: TGTGCCAGCAGTAACCGGGACAGGGATCCCGGGGAGCTGTTTTTT. Protein: CASSNRDRDPGELFF.

This sequence joins TRBV28 and TRBJ1-2; 8 positions match TRBD1. This CDR3 contains 16 residues. Trimming cost V 5 bases and J 7 bases; bases outside gene matches: 15. The germline V gene encodes CDR1 MDHEN and CDR2 SYDVKM. The CDR3 nucleotides are TGTGCCAGCAGTCTCCAACAATCGACAGGGGATCGTGGCTACACCTTC. It yields the protein CASSLQQSTGDRGYTF.

V gene TRBV7-9 combines with J gene TRBJ1-5; TRBD1 matches 8 bases. Germline V gives CDR1 SEHNR, CDR2 FQNEAQ (reference sequence). After removal of 5 bases from V and 5 bases from J, the junction contained 8 bases not matched to a gene. The CDR3 has 15 residues. The CDR3 loop reads CASSGTGDPYQPQHF. The CDR3 DNA reads TGTGCCAGCAGCGGGACAGGAGACCCTTATCAGCCCCAGCATTTT.

CDR3 amino acids: CASSQESGYEQYF. The DNA of the CDR3 is TGTGCCAGCAGCCAAGAATCGGGTTACGAGCAGTACTTC. The chain carries TRBV3-1 (or the pseudogene TRBV3-2) and TRBJ2-7; no clear D. V lost 0 bases, J lost 4 bases, and 7 bases lay in between. Germline V gives CDR1 LGHDT, CDR2 YNNKEL (reference sequence). This CDR3 comprises 13 residues.

This clone was seen just once. The V call is TRBV5-4, the J call TRBJ2-2; 7 bases align to TRBD1. Trimming removed 3 bases from V and 3 bases from J; junction bases left unmatched: 8. Germline CDR1 SGHNT, CDR2 YYREEE (reference sequence). CDR3 length equals 16 residues. The CDR3 reads CASSSSGQGDTGELFF. DNA of the CDR3: TGTGCCAGCAGCTCATCGGGTCAGGGGGACACCGGGGAGCTGTTTTTT.

This clone has a handful of counts. The gene calls are TRBV12-3 or TRBV12-4 and TRBJ1-4; 9 nucleotides align to TRBD1. Trimming took 8 bases from V and 7 from J; bases not matched to a gene: 5. The CDR3 is 13 amino acids. In DNA form, the CDR3 reads TGTGCCAGCCAACAGGGGGCGCGTGAAAAACTGTTTTTT. Its translation is CASQQGAREKLFF.

Concerning this clone: A single base separates this from a much larger clone, so it may be a read error. The CDR3 here is CASSEGGEAFF. CDR3 sequence (DNA): TGTGCCAGCAGTGAGGGGGGTGAAGCTTTCTTT. The rearrangement links TRBV6-4 to TRBJ1-1; possible D gene TRBD1, 5 bases. The CDR3 totals 11 residues. Deletions cut 3 bases from V and 7 bases from J, with 6 bases between. CDR1 and CDR2 (germline): MRHNA, SNTAGT.

The rearrangement joins TRBV2 to TRBJ1-6, with a tentative D call TRBD1 (5 bases). This CDR3 region has 15 residues. Trimming removed 8 bases from V and 7 bases from J, with 18 bases in between. CDR1 and CDR2 (germline): SNHLY, FYNNEI. DNA of the CDR3: TGTGCCAGCTATGGCCCGGGGGTAGGAAATTCACCCCTCCACTTT. It yields the protein CASYGPGVGNSPLHF.

The chain has TRBV9 and TRBJ1-2; the match to TRBD1 covers 9 bases. This CDR3 contains 14 residues. Germline V lookup: CDR1 SGDLS, CDR2 YYNGEE. The junction had 7 bases not matched to a gene; V was cut back by 6 bases and J by 4 bases. The CDR3 reads CASTAGQGVYGYTF. In nucleotides, the CDR3 is TGTGCCAGCACCGCGGGACAGGGAGTCTATGGCTACACCTTC. The full variable domain, rest sourced from reference TRBV9 and TRBJ1-2, is DSGVTQTPKHLITATGQRVTLRCSPRSGDLSVYWYQQSLDQGLQFLIQYYNGEERAKGNILERFSAQQFPDLHSELNLSSLELGDSALYFCASTAGQGVYGYTFGSGTRLTVV.

The rearrangement uses TRBV6-4 and TRBJ2-3, with 9 bases matching TRBD2. The CDR3 loop spans 16 amino acids. V shed 0 bases, J shed 2 bases, and the junction held 3 bases outside the gene matches. CDR1 and CDR2 (germline): MRHNA, SNTAGT. The CDR3: CASSDSASGNTDTQYF. CDR3 nucleotides: TGTGCCAGCAGTGACTCGGCTAGCGGGAACACAGATACGCAGTATTTT.

Only a few counts were recorded for this clone. The chain carries TRBV4-1 and TRBJ1-2, with D perhaps matching TRBD1 (6 bases). Germline CDR1 reads MGHRA; CDR2 reads YSYEKL. The germline V and J ends were trimmed by 6 bases and 4 bases, with 12 bases remaining between them. The CDR3 loop spans 13 amino acids. CDR3 amino acids: CASSKGGAYGYTF. CDR3 bases: TGCGCCAGCAGTAAGGGGGGGGCCTATGGCTACACCTTC.

The J gene is TRBJ1-4, the V gene TRBV5-1; 10 nucleotides match TRBD1. Per the germline V gene, CDR1 is SGHRS and CDR2 is YFSETQ. The ends lost 4 bases at V and 4 bases at J; junction bases unmatched: 4. This CDR3 has 15 amino acids. The CDR3 spells CASSEGDRGNEKLFF. The DNA for the CDR3 is TGCGCCAGCAGCGAGGGGGACAGGGGTAATGAAAAACTGTTTTTT. The whole variable domain, filled in from reference TRBV5-1 and TRBJ1-4, reads KAGVTQTPRYLIKTRGQQVTLSCSPISGHRSVSWYQQTPGQGLQFLFEYFSETQRNKGNFPGRFSGRQFSNSRSEMNVSTLELGDSALYLCASSEGDRGNEKLFFGSGTQLSVL.

This clone turned up a few times. This chain joins TRBV29-1 and TRBJ2-7, with TRBD1 matching 9 bases. The CDR3 runs 16 residues. J lost 2 bases, V lost 2 bases, and 10 bases had no gene match. Germline V CDR1 and CDR2: SQVTM, ANQGSEA. The CDR3 coding sequence is TGCAGCGTTGAAAAAGGGACAGGGAGGCAGCCCTACGAGCAGTACTTC. This sequence encodes CSVEKGTGRQPYEQYF.

The genes are TRBV7-9 and TRBJ2-1, with a possible D match to TRBD2 (5 bases). This CDR3 has 14 residues. The germline gives CDR1 SEHNR, CDR2 FQNEAQ (reference sequence). Trimming removed 3 bases from V and 9 bases from J, with 15 bases in between. The CDR3 bases are TGTGCCAGCAGCTTCCTAGCAGTACAAGGTGAGCAGTTCTTC. Amino acids: CASSFLAVQGEQFF.

The gene calls are TRBV14 and TRBJ2-5; 13 nucleotides line up with TRBD2. The trim removed 0 bases at V and 5 bases at J, leaving 3 bases unmatched. Germline V lookup: CDR1 SGHDN, CDR2 FVKESK. This CDR3 spans 16 amino acids. The CDR3 DNA sequence: TGTGCCAGCAGCCAAGAGGGGACTAGCGGGGTGGAGACCCAGTACTTC. Translating it yields CASSQEGTSGVETQYF.

The chain joins TRBV9 to TRBJ2-3; D ambiguous. The CDR3 spans 15 residues. The V end lost 1 base, the J end lost 0 bases, and 9 bases lay between the germline ends. Germline lookup yields CDR1 SGDLS and CDR2 YYNGEE. Written as DNA, the CDR3 is TGTGCCAGCAGCGTAAGTCGGTCTAGCACAGATACGCAGTATTTT. Translated: CASSVSRSSTDTQYF.

This sequence joins TRBV2 and TRBJ1-2, with 8 bases matching TRBD1. Germline assignment: CDR1 SNHLY and CDR2 FYNNEI. CDR3 length equals 14 residues. The J segment lost 8 bases and the V segment lost 0 bases, leaving 5 bases of the junction unmatched. CDR3 sequence reads: CASSEAQGAGGYTF. The DNA for the CDR3 is TGTGCCAGCAGTGAAGCCCAGGGGGCGGGGGGCTACACCTTC.

The chain recombines TRBV28 with TRBJ2-7; perhaps TRBD2 as D (6 bases). Germline V CDR1 and CDR2: MDHEN, SYDVKM. Trimming shortened V by 5 bases and J by 2 bases, and 13 bases separated the two germline ends. The CDR3 covers 14 residues. CDR3 amino acids: CASSDRDSPYEQYF. DNA of the CDR3: TGTGCCAGCAGTGACCGGGACTCACCCTACGAGCAGTACTTC.

The chain combines TRBV5-4 with TRBJ1-2, with D perhaps matching TRBD1 (6 bases). Germline assignment: CDR1 SGHNT and CDR2 YYREEE (reference sequence). The CDR3 contains 15 residues. V was clipped by 2 bases and J by 7 bases, with 18 bases between them. CDR3 DNA sequence: TGTGCCAGCAGCTTCGGACAGTCGGACCTTCTTGGCTACACCTTC. Protein: CASSFGQSDLLGYTF. Combining the CDR3 with reference TRBV5-4 and TRBJ1-2 gives the whole variable domain ETGVTQSPTHLIKTRGQQVTLRCSSQSGHNTVSWYQQALGQGPQFIFQYYREEENGRGNFPPRFSGLQFPNYSSELNVNALELDDSALYLCASSFGQSDLLGYTFGSGTRLTVV.

This chain links TRBV27 with TRBJ2-7, with D perhaps TRBD2 (6 bases). V lost 7 bases and J 5 bases, leaving 18 bases between the germline ends. The CDR3 is made up of 14 amino acids. Germline assignment: CDR1 MNHEY and CDR2 SMNVEV (reference sequence). CDR3 sequence: CASNFGGTRDEQYF. The CDR3 coding sequence is TGTGCCAGCAATTTTGGCGGGACGCGGGACGAGCAGTACTTC.

The chain combines TRBV4-2 with TRBJ1-5, with no clear D. This CDR3 contains 17 residues. Germline loops: CDR1 LGHNA, CDR2 YNFKEQ. V lost 0 bases and J 4 bases, leaving 16 bases between the germline ends. CDR3 region: CASSQDRVGRGNQPQHF. Here the CDR3 DNA reads TGTGCCAGCAGCCAAGATCGAGTCGGACGGGGAAATCAGCCCCAGCATTTT.